This T cell receptor (beta chain) comes out of a study of cytomegalovirus exposure and HLA in healthy donors. 13 Jbeta primers and 60 Vbeta primers were used for the PCR. Produced via immunoSEQ multiplex PCR; TCRdb's table is partial and in-frame only. The sample yields some 160,000 clones, approximately 80% seen once. This CDR3 is 16 amino acids long. V was clipped by 0 bases and J by 6 bases; unmatched bases: 7. Per germline, CDR1 SGHVS and CDR2 FQNEAQ. The sequenced sample consisted of PBMCs. This receptor was obtained from a man in his fifties in good health and CMV-seropositive. The V gene is TRBV7-8, the J gene TRBJ1-5, with 8 bases matching TRBD1. The CDR3 coding sequence is TGTGCCAGCAGCTTAGCAGCAACAGGGGGAACTCAGCCCCAGCATTTT. Translation: CASSLAATGGTQPQHF.